The rows below give T cell receptor beta chains drawn from one sample of a study of CD8 T cells in Susac syndrome. MiXCR was run by TCRdb on the immunoSEQ multiplex PCR reads, yielding one entry per CDR3 protein. Of hundreds of thousands of distinct CDR3 sequences in the sample, around 85% are singletons; the top ten hold roughly 0.11%. The sample taken for sequencing was CD8+ T cells from PBMCs. These receptors were collected from a human donor with multiple sclerosis. CDR3s include the opening cysteine and the closing phenylalanine or tryptophan. D genes are given only for firm matches. Clone size appears in some rows only: once, few, many, or a class for an expanded clone.

V	size	D	J	DNA	CDR3
TRBV6-5	.	.	TRBJ2-1	TGTGCCAGCAGTTACTCGAATATGGTGGGGTTAGCCTACAATGAGCAGTTCTTC	CASSYSNMVGLAYNEQFF
TRBV20-1	.	TRBD2	TRBJ2-3	TGCAGTGCTCTTGGACTAGCGGAAGCCACAGATACGCAGTATTTT	CSALGLAEATDTQYF
TRBV18	once	TRBD2	TRBJ2-1	TGTGCCAGCCCACTCCTCCAGCGGGGGGACCACAATGAGCAGTTCTTC	CASPLLQRGDHNEQFF
TRBV19	.	TRBD1	TRBJ1-2	TGTGCCAGTAGTATCGGACAGGCCTATGGCTACACCTTC	CASSIGQAYGYTF
TRBV4-1	.	TRBD2	TRBJ2-1	TGCGCCAGCAGCCAAGATCTGGCTAGCGGGAGCTACAATGAGCAGTTCTTC	CASSQDLASGSYNEQFF
TRBV29-1	few	.	TRBJ2-7	TGCAGCGGCGGGGAGACCTACGAGCAGTACTTC	CSGGETYEQYF
TRBV6-1	.	.	TRBJ2-2	TGTGCCAGCAGTGAAGGCTCCGATGGGACCGGGGAGCTGTTTTTT	CASSEGSDGTGELFF
TRBV4-1	.	TRBD2	TRBJ2-7	TGCGCCAGCAGCCAAGACTTAGCGGGGAGCTCCTACGAGCAGTACTTC	CASSQDLAGSSYEQYF
TRBV14	.	.	TRBJ2-5	TGTGCCAGCAGCCAAGGGGGGGAGTTGCCCCAAGAGACCCAGTACTTC	CASSQGGELPQETQYF
TRBV7-9	once	.	TRBJ1-6	TGTGCCAGCAGCTTAGAGCAGGGACCCTCCTATAATTCACCCCTCCACTTT	CASSLEQGPSYNSPLHF
TRBV12-3/TRBV12-4	once	.	TRBJ1-4	TGTGCCAGCAGTTTTTTGGGGTTAGACGAAAAACTGTTTTTT	CASSFLGLDEKLFF
TRBV4-1	.	.	TRBJ2-1	TGCGCCAGCAGCCAAGTTATGGGGTACAATGAGCAGTTCTTC	CASSQVMGYNEQFF
TRBV4-1	.	.	TRBJ1-3	TGCGCCAGCAGCCAAGGATCAGAGCCTGGAAACACCATATATTTT	CASSQGSEPGNTIYF
TRBV10-3	.	.	TRBJ2-5	TGTGCCATCAGTGAGTTAGGTCGGACTTCAGAGACCCAGTACTTC	CAISELGRTSETQYF
TRBV3-1	.	TRBD2	TRBJ2-3	TGTGCCAGCAGCCCCACCTCTAGCGGGGGGGGCACAGATACGCAGTATTTT	CASSPTSSGGGTDTQYF
TRBV27	once	.	TRBJ2-7	TGTGCCAGCAGTTTTTCAGGGGACTACGAGCAGTACTTC	CASSFSGDYEQYF
TRBV27	.	TRBD1	TRBJ2-5	TGTGCCAGCAGTTTAGGGACAGGGATGGAGACCCAGTACTTC	CASSLGTGMETQYF
TRBV28	.	.	TRBJ2-7	TGTGCCAGCAGTTCCCGGGACTTCTACGAGCAGTACTTC	CASSSRDFYEQYF
TRBV6-5	few	.	TRBJ2-1	TGTGCCAGCAGTACCGACTTGAGCTCCTACAATGAGCAGTTCTTC	CASSTDLSSYNEQFF
TRBV6-1	few	TRBD1	TRBJ2-7	TGTGCCAGCAGTTACGGGTGGGACAGAAGCTACGAGCAGTACTTC	CASSYGWDRSYEQYF
TRBV6-5	.	.	TRBJ2-2	TGTGCCAGCAGGGACACCGGGGAGCTGTTTTTT	CASRDTGELFF
TRBV30	.	TRBD1	TRBJ2-6	TGTGCCTGGAGTTTTACAGGGGAAGCTGGGGCCAACGTCCTGACTTTC	CAWSFTGEAGANVLTF
TRBV14	.	.	TRBJ2-7	TGTGCCAGCAGCCCTGAAGAGGGGTCAGGGGCCTACGAGCAGTACTTC	CASSPEEGSGAYEQYF
TRBV7-9	once	TRBD1	TRBJ1-5	TGTGCCAGCAGCTCGGACAGGGGTAGGGGGAATCAGCCCCAGCATTTT	CASSSDRGRGNQPQHF
TRBV6-9	.	.	TRBJ2-7	TGTGCCAGCGGGCTGTCGGGACGGGGCTACGAGCAGTACTTC	CASGLSGRGYEQYF
TRBV2	.	TRBD2	TRBJ2-2	TGTGCCAGCGGACTAGCGTCGGCCTCCGGGGAGCTGTTTTTT	CASGLASASGELFF